Described below is a single TCR beta chain sequence and its context. Antigen specificity is unknown. This record belongs to a study of monozygotic twins with inflammatory bowel disease. General study results and limits: There was no support for any single strong signal or clonotype associated with IBD.

Germline V lookup: CDR1 MGHRA, CDR2 YSYEKL. This CDR3 is built from 16 residues. Every TCR library drew on about 3,300 ng of total RNA. Molecular identifiers with 6-nucleotide sample barcodes were added during cDNA synthesis via template switching. Each CDR3 protein gets one entry in TCRdb, which reprocessed the 5' RACE reads and gives no DNA. The sample's table shows around 380,000 distinct CDR3 sequences. Sequencing was carried out using blood. The gene calls are TRBV4-1 and TRBJ2-3; as DNA is missing, the TRBD1 call by TCRdb cannot be tested. The source of this sequence is a human donor with ulcerative colitis or Crohn's disease, or a healthy co-twin of an affected twin (not recorded which). This CDR3 is CASSHYAGTSRDTQYF.